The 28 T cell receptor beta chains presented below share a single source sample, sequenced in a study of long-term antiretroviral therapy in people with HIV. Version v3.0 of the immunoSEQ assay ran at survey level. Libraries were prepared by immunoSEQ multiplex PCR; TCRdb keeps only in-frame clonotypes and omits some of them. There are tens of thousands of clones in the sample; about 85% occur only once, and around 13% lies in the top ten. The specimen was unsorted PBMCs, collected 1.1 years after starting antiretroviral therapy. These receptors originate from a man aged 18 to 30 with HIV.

Here the CDR3 reads CASSLNLAGDYEQYF. In DNA, the CDR3 is TGTGCCAGCAGCTTAAATCTAGCGGGAGACTACGAGCAGTACTTC. The chain carries TRBV7-2 and TRBJ2-7; 10 positions agree with TRBD2. The CDR3 covers 15 residues. The germline CDR1 and CDR2 sequences are SGHTA and FQGNSA. V dropped 2 bases and J dropped 3; count of bases not matched to a gene: 4.

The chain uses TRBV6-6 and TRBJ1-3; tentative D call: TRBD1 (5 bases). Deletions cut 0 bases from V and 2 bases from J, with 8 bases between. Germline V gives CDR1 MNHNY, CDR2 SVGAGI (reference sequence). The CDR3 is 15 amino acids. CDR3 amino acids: CASSYSPGAGNTIYF. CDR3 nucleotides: TGTGCCAGCAGTTACTCTCCGGGGGCTGGAAACACCATATATTTT.

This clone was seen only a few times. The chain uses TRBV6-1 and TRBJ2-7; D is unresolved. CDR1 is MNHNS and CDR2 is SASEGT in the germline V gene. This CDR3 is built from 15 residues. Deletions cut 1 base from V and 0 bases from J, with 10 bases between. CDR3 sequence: CASSEGSRGSYEQYF. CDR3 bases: TGTGCCAGCAGTGAAGGCTCCCGAGGCTCCTACGAGCAGTACTTC.

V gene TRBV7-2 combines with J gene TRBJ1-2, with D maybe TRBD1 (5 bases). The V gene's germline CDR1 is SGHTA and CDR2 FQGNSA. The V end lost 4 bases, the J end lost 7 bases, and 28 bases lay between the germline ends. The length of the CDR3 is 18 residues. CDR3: CASSYLFNGRGARSGYTF. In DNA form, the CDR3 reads TGTGCCAGCAGCTACCTCTTTAATGGGAGGGGCGCTAGATCTGGCTACACCTTC.

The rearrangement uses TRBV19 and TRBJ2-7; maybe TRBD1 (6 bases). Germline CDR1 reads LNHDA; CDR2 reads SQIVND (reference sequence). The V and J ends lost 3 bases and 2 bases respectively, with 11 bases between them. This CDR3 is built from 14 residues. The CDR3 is CASSMQGLTYEQYF. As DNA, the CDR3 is TGTGCCAGTAGTATGCAGGGGTTGACCTACGAGCAGTACTTC.

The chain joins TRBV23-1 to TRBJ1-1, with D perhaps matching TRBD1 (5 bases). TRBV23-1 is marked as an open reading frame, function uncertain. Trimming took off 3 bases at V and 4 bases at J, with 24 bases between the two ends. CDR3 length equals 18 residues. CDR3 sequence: CASSHSSREGRRGTEAFF. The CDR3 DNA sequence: TGCGCCAGCAGTCATTCGTCCCGGGAGGGAAGGAGGGGCACTGAAGCTTTCTTT.

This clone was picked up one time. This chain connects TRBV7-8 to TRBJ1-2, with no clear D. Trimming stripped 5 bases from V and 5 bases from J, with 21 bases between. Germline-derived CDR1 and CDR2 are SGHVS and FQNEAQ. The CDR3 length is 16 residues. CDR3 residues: CASSARRLGRAYGYTF. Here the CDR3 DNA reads TGTGCCAGCAGCGCAAGGAGGCTAGGGCGGGCATATGGCTACACCTTC.

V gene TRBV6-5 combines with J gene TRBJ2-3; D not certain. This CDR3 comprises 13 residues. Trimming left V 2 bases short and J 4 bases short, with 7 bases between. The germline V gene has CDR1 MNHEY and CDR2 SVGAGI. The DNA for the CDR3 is TGTGCCAGCAGTTACGGGGTTTCAGATACGCAGTATTTT. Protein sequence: CASSYGVSDTQYF.

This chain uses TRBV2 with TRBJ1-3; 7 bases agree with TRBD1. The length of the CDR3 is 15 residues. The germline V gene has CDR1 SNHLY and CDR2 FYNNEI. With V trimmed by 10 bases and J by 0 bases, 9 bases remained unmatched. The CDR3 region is CATRQGPLSGNTIYF. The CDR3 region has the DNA TGTGCCACTCGACAGGGACCCCTCTCTGGAAACACCATATATTTT.

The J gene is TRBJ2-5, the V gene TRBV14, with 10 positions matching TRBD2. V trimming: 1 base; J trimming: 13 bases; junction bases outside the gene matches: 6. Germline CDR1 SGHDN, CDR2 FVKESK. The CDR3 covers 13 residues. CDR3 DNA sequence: TGTGCCAGCAGCCAAGCCGGGACTAGCGTTTGGTACTTC. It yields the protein CASSQAGTSVWYF.

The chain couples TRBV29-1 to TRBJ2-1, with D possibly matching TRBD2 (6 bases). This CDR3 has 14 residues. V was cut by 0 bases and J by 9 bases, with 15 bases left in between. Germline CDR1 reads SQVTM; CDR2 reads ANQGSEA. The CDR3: CSVEDGGAVGEQFF. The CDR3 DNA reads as TGCAGCGTTGAAGATGGAGGGGCGGTTGGTGAGCAGTTCTTC.

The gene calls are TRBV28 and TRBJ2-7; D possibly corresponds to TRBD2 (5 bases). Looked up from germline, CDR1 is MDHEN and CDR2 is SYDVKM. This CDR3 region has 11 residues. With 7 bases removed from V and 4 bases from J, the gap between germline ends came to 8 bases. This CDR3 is CASTRDYEQYF. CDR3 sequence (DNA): TGTGCCAGCACCCGGGATTACGAGCAGTACTTC. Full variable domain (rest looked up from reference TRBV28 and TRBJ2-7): DVKVTQSSRYLVKRTGEKVFLECVQDMDHENMFWYRQDPGLGLRLIYFSYDVKMKEKGDIPEGYSVSREKKERFSLILESASTNQTSMYLCASTRDYEQYFGPGTRLTVT.

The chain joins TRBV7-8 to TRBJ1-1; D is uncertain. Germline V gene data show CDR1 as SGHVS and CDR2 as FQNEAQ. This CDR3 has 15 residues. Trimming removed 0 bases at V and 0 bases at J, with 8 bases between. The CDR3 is CASSLASRLNTEAFF. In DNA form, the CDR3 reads TGTGCCAGCAGCTTAGCGAGCCGGCTGAACACTGAAGCTTTCTTT.

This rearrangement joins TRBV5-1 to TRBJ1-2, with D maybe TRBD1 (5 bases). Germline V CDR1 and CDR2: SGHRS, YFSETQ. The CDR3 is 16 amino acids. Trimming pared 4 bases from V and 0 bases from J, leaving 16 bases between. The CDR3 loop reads CASSAGSFGTNYGYTF. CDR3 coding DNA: TGCGCCAGCAGCGCAGGGTCGTTCGGAACTAACTATGGCTACACCTTC.

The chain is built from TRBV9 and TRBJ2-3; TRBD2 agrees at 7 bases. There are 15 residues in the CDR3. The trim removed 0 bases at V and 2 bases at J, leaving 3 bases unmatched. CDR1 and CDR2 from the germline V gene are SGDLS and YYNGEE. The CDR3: CASSVGGSPTDTQYF. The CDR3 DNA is TGTGCCAGCAGCGTAGGCGGGAGCCCCACAGATACGCAGTATTTT.

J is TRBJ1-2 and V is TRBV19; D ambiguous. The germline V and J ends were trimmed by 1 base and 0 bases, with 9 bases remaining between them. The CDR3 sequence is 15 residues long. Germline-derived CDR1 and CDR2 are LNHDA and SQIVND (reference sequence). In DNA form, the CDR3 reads TGTGCCAGTAGTATAGCTCGGCGGACTAACTATGGCTACACCTTC. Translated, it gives CASSIARRTNYGYTF.

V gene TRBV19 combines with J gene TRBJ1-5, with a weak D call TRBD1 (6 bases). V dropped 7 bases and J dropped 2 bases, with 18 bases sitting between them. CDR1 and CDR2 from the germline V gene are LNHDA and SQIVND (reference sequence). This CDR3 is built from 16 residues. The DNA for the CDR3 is TGTGCCAGTACCCTAGGGGGGGGTTATGGCAATCAGCCCCAGCATTTT. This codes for CASTLGGGYGNQPQHF.

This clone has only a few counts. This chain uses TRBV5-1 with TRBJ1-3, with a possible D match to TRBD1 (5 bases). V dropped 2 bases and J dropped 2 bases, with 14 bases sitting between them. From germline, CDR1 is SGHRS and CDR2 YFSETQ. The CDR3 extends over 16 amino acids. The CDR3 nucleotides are TGCGCCAGCAGCTTCTGGGCAGGGCCCACTGGAAACACCATATATTTT. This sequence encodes CASSFWAGPTGNTIYF.

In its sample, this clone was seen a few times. The CDR3 region is CASSARAPQHF. The CDR3, as DNA: TGTGCCAGCAGCGCCCGGGCGCCCCAGCATTTT. The chain couples TRBV6-1 to TRBJ1-5; D is uncertain. This CDR3 is 11 amino acids long. The V end lost 6 bases, the J end lost 9 bases, and 9 bases lay between the germline ends. From germline, CDR1 is MNHNS and CDR2 SASEGT.

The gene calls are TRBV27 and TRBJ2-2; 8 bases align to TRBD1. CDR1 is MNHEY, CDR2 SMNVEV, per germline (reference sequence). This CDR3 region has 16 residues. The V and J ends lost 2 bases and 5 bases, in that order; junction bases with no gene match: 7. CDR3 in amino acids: CASSLGPGQATGELFF. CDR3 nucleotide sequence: TGTGCCAGCAGTTTAGGGCCGGGACAGGCAACCGGGGAGCTGTTTTTT.

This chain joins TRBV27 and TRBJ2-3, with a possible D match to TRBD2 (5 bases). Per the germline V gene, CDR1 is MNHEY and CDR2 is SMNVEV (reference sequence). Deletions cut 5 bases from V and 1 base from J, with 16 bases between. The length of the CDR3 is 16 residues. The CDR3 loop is CASSPTPLAGTDTQYF. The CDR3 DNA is TGTGCCAGCAGTCCTACCCCCCTAGCTGGCACAGATACGCAGTATTTT.

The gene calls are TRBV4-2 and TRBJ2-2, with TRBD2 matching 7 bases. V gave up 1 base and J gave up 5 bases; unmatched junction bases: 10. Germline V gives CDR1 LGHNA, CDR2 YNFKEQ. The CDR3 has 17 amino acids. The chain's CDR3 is CASSQGVGAGNTGELFF. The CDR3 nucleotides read TGTGCCAGCAGCCAAGGGGTTGGAGCGGGGAATACCGGGGAGCTGTTTTTT.

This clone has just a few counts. The CDR3 bases are TGTGCCAGCAGCGGGGGGCGCGGGGAGCTGTTTTTT. It is translated as CASSGGRGELFF. The chain combines TRBV7-3 with TRBJ2-2; D assignment may be TRBD1 or TRBD2 (6 bases each). Germline V lookup: CDR1 SGHTA, CDR2 FQGTGA. V lost 5 bases and J 7 bases, leaving 8 bases between the germline ends. This CDR3 spans 12 amino acids.

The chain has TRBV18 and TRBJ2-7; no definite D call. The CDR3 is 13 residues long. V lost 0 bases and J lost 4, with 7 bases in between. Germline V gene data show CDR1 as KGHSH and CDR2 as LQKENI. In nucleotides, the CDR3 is TGTGCCAGCTCACCACCGGCTTCGTACGAGCAGTACTTC. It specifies CASSPPASYEQYF. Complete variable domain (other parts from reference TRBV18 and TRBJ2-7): NAGVMQNPRHLVRRRGQEARLRCSPMKGHSHVYWYRQLPEEGLKFMVYLQKENIIDESGMPKERFSAEFPKEGPSILRIQQVVRGDSAAYFCASSPPASYEQYFGPGTRLTVT.

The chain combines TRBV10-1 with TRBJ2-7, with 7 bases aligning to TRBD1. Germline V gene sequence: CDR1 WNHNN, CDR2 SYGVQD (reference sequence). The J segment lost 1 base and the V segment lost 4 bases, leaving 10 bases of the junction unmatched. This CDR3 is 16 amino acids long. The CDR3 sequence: CASSGRAPDRSYEQYF. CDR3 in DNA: TGCGCCAGCAGTGGGCGCGCACCGGACAGGTCCTACGAGCAGTACTTC.

CDR3 in DNA: TGTGCCAGCAGTTTTTCCCCCGGGTCACCCCTCCACTTT. Its translation: CASSFSPGSPLHF. The V call is TRBV27, the J call TRBJ1-6; D uncertain. The CDR3 runs 13 residues. Germline CDR1 reads MNHEY; CDR2 reads SMNVEV (reference sequence). Trimming took 3 bases from V and 10 from J, leaving 10 bases between them.

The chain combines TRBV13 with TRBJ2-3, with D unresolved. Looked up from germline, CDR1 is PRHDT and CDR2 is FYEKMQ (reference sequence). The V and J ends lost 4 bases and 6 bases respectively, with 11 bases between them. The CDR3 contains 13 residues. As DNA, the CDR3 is TGTGCCAGCAGCTCGGGTTCCGCGGATACGCAGTATTTT. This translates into CASSSGSADTQYF.

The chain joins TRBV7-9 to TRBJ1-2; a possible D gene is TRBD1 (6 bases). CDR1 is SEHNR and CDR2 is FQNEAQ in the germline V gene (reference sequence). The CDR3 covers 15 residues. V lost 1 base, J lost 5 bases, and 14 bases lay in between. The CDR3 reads CASSLGNTGWYGYTF. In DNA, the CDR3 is TGTGCCAGCAGCTTAGGGAATACAGGGTGGTATGGCTACACCTTC. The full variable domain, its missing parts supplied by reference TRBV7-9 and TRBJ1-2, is DTGVSQNPRHKITKRGQNVTFRCDPISEHNRLYWYRQTLGQGPEFLTYFQNEAQLEKSRLLSDRFSAERPKGSFSTLEIQRTEQGDSAMYLCASSLGNTGWYGYTFGSGTRLTVV.